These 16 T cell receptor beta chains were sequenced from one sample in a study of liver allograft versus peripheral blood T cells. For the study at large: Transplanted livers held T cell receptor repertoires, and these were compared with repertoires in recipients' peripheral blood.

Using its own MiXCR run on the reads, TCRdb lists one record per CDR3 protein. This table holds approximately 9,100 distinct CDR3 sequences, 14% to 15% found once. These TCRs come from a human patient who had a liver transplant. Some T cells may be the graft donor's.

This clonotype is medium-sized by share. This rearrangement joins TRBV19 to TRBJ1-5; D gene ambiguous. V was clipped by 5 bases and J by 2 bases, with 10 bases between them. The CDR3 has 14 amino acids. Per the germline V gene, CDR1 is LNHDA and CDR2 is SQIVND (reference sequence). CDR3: CASSGILGNQPQHF. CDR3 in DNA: TGTGCCAGTAGTGGGATATTGGGCAATCAGCCCCAGCATTTT.

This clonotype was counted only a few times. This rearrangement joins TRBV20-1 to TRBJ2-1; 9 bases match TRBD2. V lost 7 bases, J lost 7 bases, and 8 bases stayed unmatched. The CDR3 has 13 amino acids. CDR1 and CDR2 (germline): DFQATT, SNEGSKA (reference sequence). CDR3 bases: TGCAGTGTTCGAAACAGCGGGAGGAATGAGCAGTTCTTC. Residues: CSVRNSGRNEQFF.

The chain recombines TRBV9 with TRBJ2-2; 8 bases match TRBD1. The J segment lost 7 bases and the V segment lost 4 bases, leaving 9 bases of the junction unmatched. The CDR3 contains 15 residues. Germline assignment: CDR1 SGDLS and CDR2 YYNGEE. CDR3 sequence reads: CASSPQGQVFGELFF. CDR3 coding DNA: TGTGCCAGCAGCCCCCAGGGACAGGTCTTCGGGGAGCTGTTTTTT.

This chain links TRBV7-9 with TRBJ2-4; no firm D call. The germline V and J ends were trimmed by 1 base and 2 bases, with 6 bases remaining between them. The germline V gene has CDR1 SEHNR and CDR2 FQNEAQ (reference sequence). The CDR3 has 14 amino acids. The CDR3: CASSLVGSKNIQYF. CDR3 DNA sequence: TGTGCCAGCAGCTTAGTGGGGTCCAAAAACATTCAGTACTTC.

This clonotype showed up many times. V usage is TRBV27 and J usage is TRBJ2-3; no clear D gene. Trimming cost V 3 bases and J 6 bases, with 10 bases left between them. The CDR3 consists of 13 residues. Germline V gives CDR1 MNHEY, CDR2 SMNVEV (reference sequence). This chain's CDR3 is CASSFSGIDTQYF. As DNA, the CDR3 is TGTGCCAGCAGTTTCTCTGGGATTGATACGCAGTATTTT.

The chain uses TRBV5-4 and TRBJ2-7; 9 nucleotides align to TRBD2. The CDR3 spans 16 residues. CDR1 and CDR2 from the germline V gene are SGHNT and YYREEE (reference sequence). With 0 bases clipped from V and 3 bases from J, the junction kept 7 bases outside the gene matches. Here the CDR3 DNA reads TGTGCCAGCAGCTTGGTCGGCGGGGGGGCGGGCTACGAGCAGTACTTC. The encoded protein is CASSLVGGGAGYEQYF.

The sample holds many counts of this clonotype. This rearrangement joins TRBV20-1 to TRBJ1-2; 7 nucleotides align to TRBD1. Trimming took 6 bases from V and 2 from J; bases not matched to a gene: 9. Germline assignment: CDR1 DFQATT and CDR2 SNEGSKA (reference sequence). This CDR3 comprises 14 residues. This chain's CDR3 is CSAQRDSENYGYTF. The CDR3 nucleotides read TGCAGTGCCCAAAGGGACAGCGAAAACTATGGCTACACCTTC.

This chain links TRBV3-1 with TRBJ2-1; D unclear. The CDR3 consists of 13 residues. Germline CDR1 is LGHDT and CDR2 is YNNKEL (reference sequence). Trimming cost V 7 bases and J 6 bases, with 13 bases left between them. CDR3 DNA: TGTGCCAGCAATAACAGAGGTGTCAATGAGCAGTTCTTC. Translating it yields CASNNRGVNEQFF.

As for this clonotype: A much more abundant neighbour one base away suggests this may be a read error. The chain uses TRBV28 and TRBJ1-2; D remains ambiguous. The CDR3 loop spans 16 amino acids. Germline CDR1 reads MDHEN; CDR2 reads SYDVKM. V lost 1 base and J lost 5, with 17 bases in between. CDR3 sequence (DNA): TGTGCCAGCAGTTTATTCCCCAGACATGATAAATATGGCTACACCTTC. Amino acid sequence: CASSLFPRHDKYGYTF.

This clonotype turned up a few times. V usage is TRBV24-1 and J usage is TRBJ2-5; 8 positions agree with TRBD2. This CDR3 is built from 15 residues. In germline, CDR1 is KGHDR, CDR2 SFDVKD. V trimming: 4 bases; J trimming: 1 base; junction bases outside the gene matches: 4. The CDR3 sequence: CATSDLGTSQETQYF. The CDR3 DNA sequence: TGTGCCACCAGTGACCTTGGGACTAGCCAAGAGACCCAGTACTTC.

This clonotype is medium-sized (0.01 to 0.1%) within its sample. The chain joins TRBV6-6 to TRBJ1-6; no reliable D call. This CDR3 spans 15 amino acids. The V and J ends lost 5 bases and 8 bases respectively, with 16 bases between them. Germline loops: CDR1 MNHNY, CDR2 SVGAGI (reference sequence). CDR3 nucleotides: TGTGCCAGCAGTCGAGGACCTCCCAAGGATTCACCCCTCCACTTT. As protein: CASSRGPPKDSPLHF.

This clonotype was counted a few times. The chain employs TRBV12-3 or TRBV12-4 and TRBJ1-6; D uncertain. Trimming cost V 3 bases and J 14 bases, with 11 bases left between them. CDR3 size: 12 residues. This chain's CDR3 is CASSFESRSLHF. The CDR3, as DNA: TGTGCCAGCAGTTTCGAGAGTAGATCCCTCCACTTT.

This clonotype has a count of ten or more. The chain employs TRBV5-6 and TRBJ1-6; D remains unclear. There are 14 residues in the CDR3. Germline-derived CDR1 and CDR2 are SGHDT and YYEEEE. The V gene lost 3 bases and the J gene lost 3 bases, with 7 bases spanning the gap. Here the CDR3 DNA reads TGTGCCAGCAGCTCATTTCTCTATAATTCACCCCTCCACTTT. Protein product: CASSSFLYNSPLHF.

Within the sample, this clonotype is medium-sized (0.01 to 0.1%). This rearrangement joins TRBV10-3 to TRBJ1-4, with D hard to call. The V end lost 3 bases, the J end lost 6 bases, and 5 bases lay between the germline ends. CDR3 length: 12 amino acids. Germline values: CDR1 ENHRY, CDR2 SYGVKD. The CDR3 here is CAISDPDEKLFF. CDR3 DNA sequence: TGTGCCATCAGTGATCCGGATGAAAAACTGTTTTTT.

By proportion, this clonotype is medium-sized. The CDR3 DNA reads as TGTGCCAGTTCTCTACTAGCGGGAGCGGTAGATACGCAGTATTTT. Translation gives CASSLLAGAVDTQYF. The chain is built from TRBV19 and TRBJ2-3; TRBD2 matches at 11 bases. The CDR3 is 15 residues long. Trimming at V came to 8 bases and at J to 5 bases, leaving 9 bases not matched to a gene. In germline, CDR1 is LNHDA, CDR2 SQIVND (reference sequence).

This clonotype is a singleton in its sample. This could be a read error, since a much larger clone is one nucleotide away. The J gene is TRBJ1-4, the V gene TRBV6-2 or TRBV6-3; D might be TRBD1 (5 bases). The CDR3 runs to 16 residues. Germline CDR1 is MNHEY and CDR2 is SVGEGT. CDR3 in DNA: TGTACCAGCAGCAAGGGACCCCCAAGCCCTAATGAAAAACTGTTTTTT. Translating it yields CTSSKGPPSPNEKLFF.